This TCR beta chain is drawn from a study of blood T cell repertoires in COVID-19 (dated by TCRdb to 2020 to 2022). Background for the entire study: Collaborator samples came from the United States, Italy and Spain and covered acute and convalescent phases of COVID-19. The prospective study material was composed of cDNA or gDNA derived from T cells, B-cell-depleted T cells, or PBMCs. Where HLA class I and class II types were available, the types were taken from metadata supplied by the sample provider, not from assay-based typing. The samples were drawn from the first 160 participants of the ongoing ImmuneRACE study and from roughly 1,300 subjects provided by 6 global collaborators. A de-identified subject ID, COVID-19 status, age in years and sex were almost always included in the sample metadata. The repertoires were released in a freely available public database intended as a resource for research on the immune response to SARS-CoV-2. Deeply sampled blood TCRbeta repertoires from subjects exposed to, actively infected with, or recovered from COVID-19 were included in the dataset. The full study reports these points: The amount of clinical and demographic metadata varied by source and participant and was provided uncurated.

Each collaborating institution followed its own protocols to collect whole blood in K2EDTA tubes. For TCRbeta analysis, collaborators shipped samples in one of three forms: frozen whole blood, isolated PBMCs, or DNA extracted from either of those sample types. Notes on this clone: No antigen is known for it. No qualities accompany the bases; no much larger clone lies one base away.

The immunoSEQ Assay, a bias-controlled multiplex PCR, was used to amplify TCRbeta CDR3 regions from genomic DNA. The study's processing was this. Within the assay, amplification of reference gene primers was used to estimate how many nucleated cells each sample contained. To quantify the absolute abundance of each unique TCRbeta CDR3 rearrangement, sequence reads were collapsed and filtered. Productive Simpson clonality was computed per sample as the square root of Simpson's diversity index over productive rearrangements. TCRdb holds this immuneACCESS table with in-frame rearrangements only. Some clones are missing; in checked studies, unresolved V genes explain under half, and the rest has no known cause. V and J calls and clone size follow that table, whereas D and trimming were derived from the DNA. This sample holds some 100,000 clones; 70% to 90% were observed only once. About 6% of the sample belongs to the ten largest clones.

Clipping removes 8 bases from V and 4 bases from J, with 12 as the unmatched junction base count. The cysteine opens and the phenylalanine closes a CDR3 of 15 amino acids. Only the CDR3 region is kept as DNA, spanning 45 bases read in frame from base 1. Based on the germline V gene, the CDR1 and CDR2 sequences are MNHEY and SVGAGI. In this chain, TRBV6-5 is recombined with TRBJ1-1; 8 nucleotides in the junction match TRBD1. The receptor comes from a woman aged 60-75 years with acute or convalescent COVID-19. Sequencing was carried out using peripheral blood. CDR3 region: CASRKGQGAGTEAFF. The DNA sequence is as follows: TGTGCCAGCCGGAAGGGGCAGGGGGCAGGCACTGAAGCTTTCTTT.